The 5 T cell receptor beta chains below were found in one sample sequenced in a study of shared clonotypes between healthy human individuals. Using immunoSEQ multiplex PCR, the repertoire was profiled, and TCRdb retains in-frame clones only, with some absent. In the table there are roughly 2 million clones, 85% to 95% of which are singletons. The sequencing sample was made of naive CD4+ T cells sorted from blood. Subset: CD45RA+ positively selected. All receptors derive from a man younger than 30 in good health.

The rearrangement links TRBV10-1 to TRBJ1-5; no clear D gene. The CDR3 sequence is 19 residues long. Deletions cut 0 bases from V and 6 bases from J, with 24 bases between. Germline lookup yields CDR1 WNHNN and CDR2 SYGVQD (reference sequence). The CDR3 sequence: CASSESQRSRPPKCQPQHF. The CDR3 nucleotides read TGCGCCAGCAGTGAGTCCCAGAGGAGTCGGCCCCCGAAATGTCAGCCCCAGCATTTT.

V is TRBV5-4 and J is TRBJ2-2, with 10 bases that match TRBD1. The ends lost 3 bases at V and 6 bases at J; junction bases unmatched: 8. This CDR3 has 16 amino acids. Germline CDR1 is SGHNT and CDR2 is YYREEE (reference sequence). Here the CDR3 reads CASSSRQGADAGELFF. The CDR3 DNA sequence: TGTGCCAGCAGCTCCCGACAGGGGGCGGATGCCGGGGAGCTGTTTTTT.

V usage is TRBV5-6 and J usage is TRBJ1-5, with 10 nucleotides matching TRBD1. Germline CDR1 SGHDT, CDR2 YYEEEE. The CDR3 totals 16 residues. With V trimmed by 4 bases and J by 0 bases, 4 bases remained unmatched. This chain's CDR3 is CASSKDRGNSNQPQHF. The CDR3 DNA is TGTGCCAGCAGCAAGGACAGGGGGAATAGCAATCAGCCCCAGCATTTT.

The chain employs TRBV19 and TRBJ2-7, with 8 bases matching TRBD1. From germline, CDR1 is LNHDA and CDR2 SQIVND (reference sequence). V lost 3 bases to trimming and J lost 3 bases; unmatched junction nucleotides: 10. This CDR3 has 16 amino acids. CDR3 protein: CASSMGAGGFHYEQYF. The CDR3 region has the DNA TGTGCCAGTAGTATGGGGGCAGGGGGCTTCCACTACGAGCAGTACTTC.

This clone appeared a single time. The chain joins TRBV6-5 to TRBJ1-5, with TRBD1 identical over 9 bases. The length of the CDR3 is 14 residues. Germline lookup yields CDR1 MNHEY and CDR2 SVGAGI. The V and J ends lost 10 bases and 3 bases, in that order; junction bases with no gene match: 7. CDR3 in amino acids: CATKDRGPNQPQHF. The CDR3, as DNA: TGTGCCACCAAGGACAGGGGTCCCAATCAGCCCCAGCATTTT.